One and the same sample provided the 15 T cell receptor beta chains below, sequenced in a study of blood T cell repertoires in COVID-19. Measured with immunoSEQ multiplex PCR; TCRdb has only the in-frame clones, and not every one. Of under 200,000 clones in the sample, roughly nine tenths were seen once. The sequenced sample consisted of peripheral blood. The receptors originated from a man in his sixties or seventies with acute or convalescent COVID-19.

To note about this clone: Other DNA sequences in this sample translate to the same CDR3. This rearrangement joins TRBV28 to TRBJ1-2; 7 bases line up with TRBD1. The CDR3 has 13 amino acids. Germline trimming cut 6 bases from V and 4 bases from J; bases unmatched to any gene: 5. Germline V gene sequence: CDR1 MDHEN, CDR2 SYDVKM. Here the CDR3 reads CASRVDRVYGYTF. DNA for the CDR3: TGTGCCAGCAGGGTAGACAGGGTCTATGGCTACACCTTC.

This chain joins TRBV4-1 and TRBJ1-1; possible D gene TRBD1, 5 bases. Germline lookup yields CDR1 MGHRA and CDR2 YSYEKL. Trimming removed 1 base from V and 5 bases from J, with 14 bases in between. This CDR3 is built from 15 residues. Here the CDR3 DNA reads TGCGCCAGCAGCCAAGTATGGGGGGAATGGACTGAAGCTTTCTTT. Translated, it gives CASSQVWGEWTEAFF.

The DNA for the CDR3 is TGTGCCAGCAGTCCCCCGATAGCGGGGCCCACGTTGGTCTCCTACGAGCAGTACTTC. This codes for CASSPPIAGPTLVSYEQYF. The genes are TRBV27 and TRBJ2-7; TRBD2 aligns across 8 bases. The CDR3 runs 19 residues. CDR1 is MNHEY, CDR2 SMNVEV, per germline (reference sequence). V trimming: 5 bases; J trimming: 0 bases; junction bases outside the gene matches: 18.

The CDR3 here is CASKGTGSSEAFF. CDR3 DNA: TGTGCCAGTAAAGGGACAGGGTCCTCTGAAGCTTTCTTT. The rearrangement links TRBV19 to TRBJ1-1; 9 nucleotides align to TRBD1. Trimming at V came to 7 bases and at J to 6 bases, leaving 6 bases not matched to a gene. CDR3 length: 13 residues. Germline V gene sequence: CDR1 LNHDA, CDR2 SQIVND (reference sequence).

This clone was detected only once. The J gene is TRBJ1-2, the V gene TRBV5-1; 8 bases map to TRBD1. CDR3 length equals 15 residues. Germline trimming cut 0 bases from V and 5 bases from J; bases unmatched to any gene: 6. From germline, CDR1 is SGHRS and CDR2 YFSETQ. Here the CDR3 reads CASSLDTGGGYGYTF. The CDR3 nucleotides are TGCGCCAGCAGCTTGGATACAGGGGGAGGGTATGGCTACACCTTC. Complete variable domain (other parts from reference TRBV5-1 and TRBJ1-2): KAGVTQTPRYLIKTRGQQVTLSCSPISGHRSVSWYQQTPGQGLQFLFEYFSETQRNKGNFPGRFSGRQFSNSRSEMNVSTLELGDSALYLCASSLDTGGGYGYTFGSGTRLTVV.

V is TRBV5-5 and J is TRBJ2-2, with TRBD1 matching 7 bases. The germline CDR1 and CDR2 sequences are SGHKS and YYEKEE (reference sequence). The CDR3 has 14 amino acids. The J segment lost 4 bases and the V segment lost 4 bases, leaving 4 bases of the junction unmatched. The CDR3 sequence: CASSADRPTGELFF. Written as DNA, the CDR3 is TGTGCCAGCAGCGCGGACAGGCCCACCGGGGAGCTGTTTTTT.

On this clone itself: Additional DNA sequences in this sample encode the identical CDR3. The CDR3 DNA follows: TGTGCCAGCAGTGGACAGGGTAATCAGCCCCAGCATTTT. Its protein product is CASSGQGNQPQHF. J is TRBJ1-5 and V is TRBV2; 7 bases agree with TRBD1. V shed 4 bases, J shed 4 bases, and the junction held 1 base outside the gene matches. This CDR3 has 13 residues. CDR1 is SNHLY and CDR2 is FYNNEI in the germline V gene.

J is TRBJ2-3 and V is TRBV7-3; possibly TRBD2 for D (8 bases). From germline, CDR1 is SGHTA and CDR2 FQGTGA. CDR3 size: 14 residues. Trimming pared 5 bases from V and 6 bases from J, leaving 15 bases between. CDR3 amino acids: CASSPGGTVDTQYF. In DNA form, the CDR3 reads TGTGCCAGCAGCCCGGGGGGGACAGTTGATACGCAGTATTTT.

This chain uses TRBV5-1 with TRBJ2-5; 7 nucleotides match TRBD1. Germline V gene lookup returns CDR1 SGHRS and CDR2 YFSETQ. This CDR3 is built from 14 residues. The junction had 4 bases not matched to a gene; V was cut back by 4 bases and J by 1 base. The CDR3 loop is CASSTGTAQETQYF. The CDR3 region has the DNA TGCGCCAGCAGCACCGGGACAGCCCAAGAGACCCAGTACTTC.

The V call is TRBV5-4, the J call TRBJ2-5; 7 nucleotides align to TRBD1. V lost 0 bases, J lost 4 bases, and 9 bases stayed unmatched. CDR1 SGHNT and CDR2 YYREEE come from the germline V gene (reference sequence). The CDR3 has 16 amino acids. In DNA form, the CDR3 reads TGTGCCAGCAGCTTGGCCTACCTACAGGGGAGAGAGACCCAGTACTTC. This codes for CASSLAYLQGRETQYF. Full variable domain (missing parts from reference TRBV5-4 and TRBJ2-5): ETGVTQSPTHLIKTRGQQVTLRCSSQSGHNTVSWYQQALGQGPQFIFQYYREEENGRGNFPPRFSGLQFPNYSSELNVNALELDDSALYLCASSLAYLQGRETQYFGPGTRLLVL.

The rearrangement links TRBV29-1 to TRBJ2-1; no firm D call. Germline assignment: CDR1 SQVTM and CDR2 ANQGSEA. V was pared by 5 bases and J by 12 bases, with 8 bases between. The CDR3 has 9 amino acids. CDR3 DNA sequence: TGCAGCGTTCAACCGCGGCAGTTCTTC. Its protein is CSVQPRQFF.

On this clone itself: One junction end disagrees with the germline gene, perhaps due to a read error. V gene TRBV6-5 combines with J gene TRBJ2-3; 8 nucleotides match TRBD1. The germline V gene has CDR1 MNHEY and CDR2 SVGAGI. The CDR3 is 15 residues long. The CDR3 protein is CASRGWGTGTDTQYF. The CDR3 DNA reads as TGTGCCAGCAGGGGGTGGGGGACAGGCACGGATACGCAGTATTTT.

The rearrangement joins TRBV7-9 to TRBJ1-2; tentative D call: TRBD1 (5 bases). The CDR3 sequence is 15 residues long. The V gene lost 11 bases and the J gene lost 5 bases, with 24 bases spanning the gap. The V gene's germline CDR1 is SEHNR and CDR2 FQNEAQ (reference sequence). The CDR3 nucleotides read TGTGCCGCAGCCCGCCCGGGCCTAGGGGTTTATGGCTACACCTTC. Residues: CAAARPGLGVYGYTF. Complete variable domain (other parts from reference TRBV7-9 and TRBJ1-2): DTGVSQNPRHKITKRGQNVTFRCDPISEHNRLYWYRQTLGQGPEFLTYFQNEAQLEKSRLLSDRFSAERPKGSFSTLEIQRTEQGDSAMYLCAAARPGLGVYGYTFGSGTRLTVV.

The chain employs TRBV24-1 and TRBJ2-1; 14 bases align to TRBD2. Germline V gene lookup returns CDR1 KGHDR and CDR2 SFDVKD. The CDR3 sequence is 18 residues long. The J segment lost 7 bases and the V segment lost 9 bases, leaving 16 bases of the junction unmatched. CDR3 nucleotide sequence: TGTGCCACCCGGGACAGGGTTCTTGGGACTAGCGGGAGTAATGAGCAGTTCTTC. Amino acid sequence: CATRDRVLGTSGSNEQFF.

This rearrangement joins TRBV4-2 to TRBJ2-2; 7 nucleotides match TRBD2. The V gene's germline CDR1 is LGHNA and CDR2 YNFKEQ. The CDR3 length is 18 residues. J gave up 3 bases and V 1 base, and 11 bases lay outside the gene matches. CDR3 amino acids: CASSQGSSGGRDTGELFF. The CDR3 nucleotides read TGTGCCAGCAGCCAAGGCTCTTCCGGCGGGAGAGACACCGGGGAGCTGTTTTTT.